This T cell receptor (beta chain) comes out of a study of shared T cell receptors in the human thymus. Sequencing was performed with immunoSEQ multiplex PCR; in TCRdb, only in-frame clones are kept and a portion is missing. The repertoire includes hundreds of thousands of clones, 70% to 90% of them detected once, and around 0.0099% sits in the top ten. The CDR3 extends over 15 amino acids. After removal of 1 base from V and 4 bases from J, the junction contained 3 bases not matched to a gene. Looked up from germline, CDR1 is SEHNR and CDR2 is FQNEAQ (reference sequence). Another study also made use of these data, one on human thymus T cells.

The receptor was derived from a girl under two years old with a congenital heart defect. Sequencing was carried out using thymocytes. The V call is TRBV7-9, the J call TRBJ2-1; TRBD2 agrees at 8 bases. CDR3 bases: TGTGCCAGCAGCTTAGAACGGGGGGGATACAATGAGCAGTTCTTC. Residues: CASSLERGGYNEQFF.